What follows are 17 T cell receptor beta chains derived from one specimen sequenced in a study of OX40 agonist ivuxolimab in advanced cancers. The repertoire was sequenced with immunoSEQ multiplex PCR; TCRdb's copy has only in-frame clones and lacks some. The sample has about 27,000 clones, 65% to 80% seen once. The sample in question was CD4+ or CD8+ T cells sorted from blood, obtained in a trial of the OX40 agonist ivuxolimab. Receptors were obtained from an adult with an advanced solid tumor such as melanoma, head and neck, liver or kidney cancer.

This clone was detected only a few times. The chain is built from TRBV2 and TRBJ2-1; 8 bases are a match to TRBD2. Germline lookup yields CDR1 SNHLY and CDR2 FYNNEI. V shed 1 base, J shed 4 bases, and the junction held 6 bases outside the gene matches. CDR3 length equals 16 residues. The CDR3 DNA reads as TGTGCCAGCAGTGAAGGTAGCGGGGTGCTATACAATGAGCAGTTCTTC. Residues: CASSEGSGVLYNEQFF.

V is TRBV28 and J is TRBJ1-5; D is unclear. The V and J ends lost 6 bases and 2 bases respectively, with 14 bases between them. The length of the CDR3 is 15 residues. Germline assignment: CDR1 MDHEN and CDR2 SYDVKM. The CDR3 sequence is CASRATGRRNQPQHF. CDR3 coding DNA: TGTGCCAGCAGAGCAACCGGACGGCGCAATCAGCCCCAGCATTTT.

The CDR3 DNA follows: TGTGCCAGCTCACCACGGGACGGCCAAGAGACCCAGTACTTC. Amino acids: CASSPRDGQETQYF. V is TRBV18 and J is TRBJ2-5; possibly TRBD1 or TRBD2 for D (5 bases each). In germline, CDR1 is KGHSH, CDR2 LQKENI. The CDR3 extends over 14 amino acids. Deletions cut 1 base from V and 1 base from J, with 7 bases between.

This chain connects TRBV27 to TRBJ1-4; D remains ambiguous. V lost 1 base and J lost 8, with 14 bases in between. This CDR3 contains 15 residues. Germline lookup yields CDR1 MNHEY and CDR2 SMNVEV (reference sequence). The CDR3 here is CASSLLRGRMEKLFF. The DNA for the CDR3 is TGTGCCAGCAGTTTATTACGAGGGAGGATGGAAAAACTGTTTTTT.

The rearrangement uses TRBV13 and TRBJ2-2; D is uncertain. V was pared by 4 bases and J by 7 bases, with 7 bases between. The CDR3 loop spans 12 amino acids. In germline, CDR1 is PRHDT, CDR2 FYEKMQ (reference sequence). CDR3: CASSSMGGELFF. For the CDR3, the DNA is TGTGCCAGCAGCTCGATGGGCGGGGAGCTGTTTTTT.

This clone was detected only once. This rearrangement joins TRBV9 to TRBJ1-4; D gene ambiguous. CDR3 length: 14 amino acids. Germline V CDR1 and CDR2: SGDLS, YYNGEE. Trimming pared 8 bases from V and 4 bases from J, leaving 15 bases between. DNA for the CDR3: TGTGCCAGTAGCAGAGGACTGAATAATGAAAAACTGTTTTTT. Its protein is CASSRGLNNEKLFF.

V usage is TRBV28 and J usage is TRBJ2-5; no firm D call. The V gene's germline CDR1 is MDHEN and CDR2 SYDVKM. Trimming removed 2 bases from V and 5 bases from J, with 12 bases in between. This CDR3 comprises 14 residues. The CDR3 reads CASSLGLRSETQYF. CDR3 nucleotides: TGTGCCAGCAGTTTAGGGTTGCGTTCCGAGACCCAGTACTTC.

CDR3 in amino acids: CASSTGTAPTYEQYF. As DNA, the CDR3 is TGTGCCAGCAGCACAGGGACAGCACCCACCTACGAGCAGTACTTC. The genes are TRBV9 and TRBJ2-7, with 7 bases lining up with TRBD1. From germline, CDR1 is SGDLS and CDR2 YYNGEE. This CDR3 is built from 15 residues. Germline trimming cut 4 bases from V and 2 bases from J; bases unmatched to any gene: 9.

The chain couples TRBV7-6 to TRBJ2-7; TRBD1 matches 10 bases. Germline CDR1 is SGHVS and CDR2 is FNYEAQ. CDR3 length equals 15 residues. V lost 5 bases and J lost 4; bases outside the gene matches: 8. The CDR3, as DNA: TGTGCCAGCAGCGGGGGGACAGGGGTTGGGTACGAGCAGTACTTC. Protein product: CASSGGTGVGYEQYF.

The rearrangement links TRBV4-1 to TRBJ1-1, with D perhaps TRBD1 (5 bases). CDR1 and CDR2 (germline): MGHRA, YSYEKL. V shed 4 bases and J shed 7 bases, with 16 bases lying between them. The CDR3 contains 14 residues. CDR3 residues: CASSLGRGEIEAFF. CDR3 nucleotides: TGCGCCAGCAGCCTGGGTAGGGGTGAGATTGAAGCTTTCTTT.

This clone turned up a few times. Within the sample, other DNA sequences also encode this same CDR3. V gene TRBV2 combines with J gene TRBJ2-5, with D perhaps matching TRBD2 (5 bases). Per germline, CDR1 SNHLY and CDR2 FYNNEI. This CDR3 comprises 13 residues. V lost 6 bases and J lost 3, with 11 bases in between. The CDR3 loop is CASRGRGEETQYF. The CDR3 DNA reads TGTGCCAGCAGGGGTCGGGGAGAAGAGACCCAGTACTTC.

V usage is TRBV21-1 and J usage is TRBJ2-1; the DNA was not used to check the table's D call, TRBD2. TRBV21-1 is an annotated pseudogene. There are 15 residues in the CDR3. This CDR3 reads CASSKGEDGHNEQFF. The CDR3 DNA sequence: TGTGCCAGCAGCAAAGGAGAGGATGGTCACAATGAGCAGTTCTTC.

The V and J genes are TRBV6-5 and TRBJ2-7, with D unclear. V lost 4 bases to trimming and J lost 7 bases, with 17 bases between them. This CDR3 region has 14 residues. Germline-derived CDR1 and CDR2 are MNHEY and SVGAGI. Here the CDR3 reads CASSSQTDSREQYF. The CDR3 nucleotides read TGTGCCAGCAGTTCTCAGACTGATTCGAGGGAGCAGTACTTC.

J is TRBJ2-5 and V is TRBV9; D is undetermined. The CDR3 extends over 12 amino acids. The germline V gene encodes CDR1 SGDLS and CDR2 YYNGEE. The V end was cut by 1 base, the J end by 4 bases, with 5 bases between. CDR3 sequence: CASSVIGETQYF. CDR3 sequence (DNA): TGTGCCAGCAGCGTAATAGGAGAGACCCAGTACTTC.

As for this clone: The junction differs from germline at one of its ends, possibly a read error. This rearrangement joins TRBV7-7 to TRBJ2-3; no definite D call. This CDR3 is built from 13 residues. CDR1 and CDR2 from the germline V gene are SSHAT and FNYEAQ (reference sequence). CDR3 residues: CASSLEVRDTQYF. The CDR3 DNA reads TGTGCTAGCAGCTTAGAAGTGCGGGATACGCAGTATTTT.

The J gene is TRBJ2-1, the V gene TRBV5-6; D is perhaps TRBD1 (6 bases). V lost 0 bases to trimming and J lost 5 bases, with 18 bases between them. The CDR3 loop spans 17 amino acids. The V gene's germline CDR1 is SGHDT and CDR2 YYEEEE. This CDR3 is CASSLARKTGPHNEQFF. CDR3 sequence (DNA): TGTGCCAGCAGCTTGGCCCGGAAGACAGGTCCCCACAATGAGCAGTTCTTC.

This chain joins TRBV7-2 and TRBJ2-3; 8 nucleotides agree with TRBD2. V was clipped by 5 bases and J by 4 bases; unmatched bases: 11. There are 16 residues in the CDR3. Germline CDR1 and CDR2: SGHTA and FQGNSA. In DNA, the CDR3 is TGTGCCAGCAGCACAGTAGCGGGATATGATCCAGATACGCAGTATTTT. This gives the protein CASSTVAGYDPDTQYF.